This TCR beta chain is drawn from a study of brain T cells in children with intractable seizures. Regarding the study as a whole: Viral specificity was inferred only from CDR3 similarity; HCMV serostatus was unknown.

Regarding this clone: Its matching antigen is unknown.

The germline V and J ends were trimmed by 2 bases and 2 bases, with 14 bases remaining between them. CDR3 length equals 16 residues. The germline gives CDR1 MNHNY, CDR2 SVGAGI (reference sequence). The repertoire was sequenced with immunoSEQ multiplex PCR; TCRdb's copy has only in-frame clones and lacks some. The repertoire consists of roughly 120,000 clones, with 85% to 95% occurring once and the leading ten covering 3.5% to 4.5%. The receptor comes from a boy in the first two years of life with hemimegalencephaly and intractable seizures. The specimen comprised peripheral blood, sampled at surgery. The V call is TRBV6-6, the J call TRBJ2-3; D may be TRBD1 (7 bases). The DNA of the CDR3 is TGTGCCAGCAGTTACCCGACAGGGAGGCCCACAGATACGCAGTATTTT. It yields the protein CASSYPTGRPTDTQYF.